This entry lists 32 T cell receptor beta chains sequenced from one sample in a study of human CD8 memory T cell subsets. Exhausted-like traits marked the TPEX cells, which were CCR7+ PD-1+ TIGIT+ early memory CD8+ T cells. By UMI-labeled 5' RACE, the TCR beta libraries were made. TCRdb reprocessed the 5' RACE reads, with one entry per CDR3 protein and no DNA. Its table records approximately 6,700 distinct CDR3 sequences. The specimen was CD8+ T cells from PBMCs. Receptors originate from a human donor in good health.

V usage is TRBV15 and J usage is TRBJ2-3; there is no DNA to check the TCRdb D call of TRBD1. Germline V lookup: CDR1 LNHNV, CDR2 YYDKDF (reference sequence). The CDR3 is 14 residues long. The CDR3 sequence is CATSTQGREDTQYF. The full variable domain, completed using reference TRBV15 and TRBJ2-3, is DAMVIQNPRYQVTQFGKPVTLSCSQTLNHNVMYWYQQKSSQAPKLLFHYYDKDFNNEADTPDNFQSRRPNTSFCFLDIRSPGLGDTAMYLCATSTQGREDTQYFGPGTRLTVL.

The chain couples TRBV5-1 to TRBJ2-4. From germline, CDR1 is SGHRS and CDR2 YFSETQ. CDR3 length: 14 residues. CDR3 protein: CASSGSGAKNIQYF.

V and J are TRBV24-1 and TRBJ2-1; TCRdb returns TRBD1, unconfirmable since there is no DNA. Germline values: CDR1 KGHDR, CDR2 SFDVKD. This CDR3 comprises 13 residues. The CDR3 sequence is CATLGTGNNEQFF.

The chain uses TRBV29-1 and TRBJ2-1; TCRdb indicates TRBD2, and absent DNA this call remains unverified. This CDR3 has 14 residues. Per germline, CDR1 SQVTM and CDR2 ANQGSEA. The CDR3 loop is CSVGAGGKDNEQFF.

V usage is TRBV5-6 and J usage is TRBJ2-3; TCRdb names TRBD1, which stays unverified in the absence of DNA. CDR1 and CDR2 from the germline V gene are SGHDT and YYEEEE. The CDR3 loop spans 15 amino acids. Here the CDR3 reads CASSLADRGADTQYF.

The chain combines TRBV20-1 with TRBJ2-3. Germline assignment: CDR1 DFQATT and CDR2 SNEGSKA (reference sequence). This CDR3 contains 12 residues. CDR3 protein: CSARDSGQAQYF.

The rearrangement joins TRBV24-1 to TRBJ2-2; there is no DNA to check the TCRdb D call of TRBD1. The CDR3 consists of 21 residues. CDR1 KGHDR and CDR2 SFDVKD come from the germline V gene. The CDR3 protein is CATSDLPLEVGASFNTGELFF.

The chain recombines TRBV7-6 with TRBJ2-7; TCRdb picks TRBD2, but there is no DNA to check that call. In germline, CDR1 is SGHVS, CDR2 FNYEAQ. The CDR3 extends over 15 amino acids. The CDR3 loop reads CASSPIAGGPYEQYF.

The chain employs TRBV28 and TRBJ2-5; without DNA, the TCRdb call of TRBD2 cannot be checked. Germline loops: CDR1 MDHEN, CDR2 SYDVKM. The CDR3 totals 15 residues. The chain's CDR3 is CASSPEGTSQETQYF.

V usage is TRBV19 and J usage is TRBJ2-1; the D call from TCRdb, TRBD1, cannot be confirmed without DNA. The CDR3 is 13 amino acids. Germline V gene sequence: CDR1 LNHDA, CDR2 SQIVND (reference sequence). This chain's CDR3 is CASSIDGTNEQFF. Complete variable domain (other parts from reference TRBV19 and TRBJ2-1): DGGITQSPKYLFRKEGQNVTLSCEQNLNHDAMYWYRQDPGQGLRLIYYSQIVNDFQKGDIAEGYSVSREKKESFPLTVTSAQKNPTAFYLCASSIDGTNEQFFGPGTRLTVL.

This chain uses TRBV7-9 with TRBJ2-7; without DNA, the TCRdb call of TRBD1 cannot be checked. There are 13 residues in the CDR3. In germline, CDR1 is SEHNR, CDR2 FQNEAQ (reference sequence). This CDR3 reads CASSPDSYYEQYF.

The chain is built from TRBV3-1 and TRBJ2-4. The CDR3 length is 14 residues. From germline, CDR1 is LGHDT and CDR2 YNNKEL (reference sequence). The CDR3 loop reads CASSQARHKNIQYF.

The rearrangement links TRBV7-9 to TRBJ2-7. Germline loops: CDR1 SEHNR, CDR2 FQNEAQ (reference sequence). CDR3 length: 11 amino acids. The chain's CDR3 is CASSSTYEQYF.

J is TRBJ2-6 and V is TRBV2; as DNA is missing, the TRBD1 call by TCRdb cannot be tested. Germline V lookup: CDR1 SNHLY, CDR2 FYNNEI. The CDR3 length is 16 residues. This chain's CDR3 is CASSGHRFSGANVLTF.

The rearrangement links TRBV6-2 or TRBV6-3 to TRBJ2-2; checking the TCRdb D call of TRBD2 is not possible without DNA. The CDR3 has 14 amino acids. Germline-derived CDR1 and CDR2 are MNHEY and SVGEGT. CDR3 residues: CASTPRVSTGELFF.

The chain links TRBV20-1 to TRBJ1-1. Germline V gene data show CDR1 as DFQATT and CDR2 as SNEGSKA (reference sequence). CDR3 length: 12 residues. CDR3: CSASVAQPEAFF.

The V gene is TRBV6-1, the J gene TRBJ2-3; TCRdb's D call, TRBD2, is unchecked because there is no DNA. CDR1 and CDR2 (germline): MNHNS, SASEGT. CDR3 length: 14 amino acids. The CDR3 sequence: CASRWDSLRDTQYF.

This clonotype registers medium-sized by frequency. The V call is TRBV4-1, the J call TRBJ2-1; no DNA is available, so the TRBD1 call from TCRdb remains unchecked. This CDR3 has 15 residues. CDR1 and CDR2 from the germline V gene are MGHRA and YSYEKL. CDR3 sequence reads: CASSRDRGSSNEQFF.

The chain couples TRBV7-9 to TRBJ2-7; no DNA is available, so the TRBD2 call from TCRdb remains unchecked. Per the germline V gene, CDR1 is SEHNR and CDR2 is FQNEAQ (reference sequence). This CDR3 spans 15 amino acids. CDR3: CASSRLAGGPNEQYF.

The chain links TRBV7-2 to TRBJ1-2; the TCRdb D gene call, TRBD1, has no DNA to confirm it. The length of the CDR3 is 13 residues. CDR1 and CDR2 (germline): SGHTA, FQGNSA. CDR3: CASSFLTGDGYTF.

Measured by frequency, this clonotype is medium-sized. The CDR3 protein is CASSLSTTTDTQYF. The V and J genes are TRBV28 and TRBJ2-3. The CDR3 has 14 amino acids. Germline CDR1 is MDHEN and CDR2 is SYDVKM.

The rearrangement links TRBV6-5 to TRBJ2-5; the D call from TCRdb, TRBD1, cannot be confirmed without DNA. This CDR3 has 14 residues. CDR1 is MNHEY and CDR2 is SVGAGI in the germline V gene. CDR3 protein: CASRYTGSGETQYF.

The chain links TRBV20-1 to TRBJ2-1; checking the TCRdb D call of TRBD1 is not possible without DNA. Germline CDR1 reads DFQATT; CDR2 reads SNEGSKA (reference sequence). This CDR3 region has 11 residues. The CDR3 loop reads CSASRGVDQFF.

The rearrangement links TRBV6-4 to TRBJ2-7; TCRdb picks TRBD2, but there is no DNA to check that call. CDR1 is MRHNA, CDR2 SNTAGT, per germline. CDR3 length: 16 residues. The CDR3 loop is CASSDSGAGGNYEQYF.

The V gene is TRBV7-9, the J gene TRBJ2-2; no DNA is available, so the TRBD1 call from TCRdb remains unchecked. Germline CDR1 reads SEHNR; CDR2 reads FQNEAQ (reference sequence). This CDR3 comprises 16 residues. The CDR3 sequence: CASSSDRGRYTGELFF.

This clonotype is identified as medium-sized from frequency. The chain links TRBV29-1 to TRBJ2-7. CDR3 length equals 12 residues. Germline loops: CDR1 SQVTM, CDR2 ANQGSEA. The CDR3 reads CSVGSYANEQYF.

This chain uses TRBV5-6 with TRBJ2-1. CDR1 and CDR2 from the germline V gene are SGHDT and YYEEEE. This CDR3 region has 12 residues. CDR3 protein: CASSFELAEQFF.

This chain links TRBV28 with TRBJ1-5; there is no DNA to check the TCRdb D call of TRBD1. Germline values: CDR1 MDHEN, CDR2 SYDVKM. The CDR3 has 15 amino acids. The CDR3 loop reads CASSLLQGVSGPQHF. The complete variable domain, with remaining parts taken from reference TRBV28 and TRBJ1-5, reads DVKVTQSSRYLVKRTGEKVFLECVQDMDHENMFWYRQDPGLGLRLIYFSYDVKMKEKGDIPEGYSVSREKKERFSLILESASTNQTSMYLCASSLLQGVSGPQHFGDGTRLSIL.

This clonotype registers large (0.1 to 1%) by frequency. CDR3 sequence: CATSGMRTGELFF. V gene TRBV24-1 combines with J gene TRBJ2-2. The CDR3 is 13 residues long. Germline-derived CDR1 and CDR2 are KGHDR and SFDVKD.

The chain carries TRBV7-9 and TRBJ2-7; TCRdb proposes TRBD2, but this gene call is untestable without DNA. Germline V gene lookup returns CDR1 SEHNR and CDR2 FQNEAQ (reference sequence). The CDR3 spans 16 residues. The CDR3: CASSKTSGEREYEQYF.

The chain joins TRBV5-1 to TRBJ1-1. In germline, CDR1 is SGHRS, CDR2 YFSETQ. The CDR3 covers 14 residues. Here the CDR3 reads CASSYRWRDTAAFF.

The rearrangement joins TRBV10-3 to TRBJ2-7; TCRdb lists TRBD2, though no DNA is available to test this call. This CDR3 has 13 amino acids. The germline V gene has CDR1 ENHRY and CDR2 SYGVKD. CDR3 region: CAIGTGGAGEQYF.